The clone carrying this T cell receptor (beta chain) was seen a single time. Its antigen is currently unknown. CD4+ cell separation produced CD45RA+ naive and CD45RA-negative memory subsets. The data originate from a study of shared clonotypes between healthy human individuals. Study-wide results and limits: Compared with clonotypes that all four donors shared, non-shared clonotypes had lower generation probabilities. Clonotypes that were shared across four donors made up around 5% of naive CD4 clonotypes.

Using immunoSEQ multiplex PCR, the repertoire was profiled, and TCRdb retains in-frame clones only, with some absent. The profile shows about 2 million clones, over 85% of them singletons. Germline V gene sequence: CDR1 SGHAT, CDR2 FQNNGV. With 6 bases removed from V and 9 bases from J, the gap between germline ends came to 12 bases. The CDR3 runs to 12 residues. This TCR came from a man between 18 and 35 years old in good health. The sequencing sample was made of naive CD4+ T cells sorted from blood. The sample's subset: CD45RA+ positively selected. The chain recombines TRBV11-2 with TRBJ2-1; D ambiguous. CDR3 coding DNA: TGTGCCAGCAGTTTTACAGTGGGTGAGCAGTTCTTC. Protein product: CASSFTVGEQFF. Full variable domain (outside the CDR3, taken from reference TRBV11-2 and TRBJ2-1): EAGVAQSPRYKIIEKRQSVAFWCNPISGHATLYWYQQILGQGPKLLIQFQNNGVVDDSQLPKDRFSAERLKGVDSTLKIQPAKLEDSAVYLCASSFTVGEQFFGPGTRLTVL.